This T cell receptor (beta chain) was recovered during a study of cytomegalovirus exposure and HLA in healthy donors. The PCR ran on 60 Vbeta and 13 Jbeta primers. TCRdb's copy holds only in-frame clones and misses some; the assay was immunoSEQ multiplex PCR. The repertoire has under 200,000 clones, around 82% of them found once; the top ten carry around 5.4%. This CDR3 has 19 amino acids. This sequence originates from a man aged 35 to 55 in good health and CMV-seronegative. The material sequenced was PBMCs. The rearrangement uses TRBV21-1 and TRBJ1-2. TRBV21-1 is deemed a pseudogene. The CDR3 region is CASSKALFDGVLLNYGYTF. The CDR3 DNA reads TGTGCCAGCAGCAAAGCGCTTTTCGACGGGGTCCTCCTTAACTATGGCTACACCTTC.